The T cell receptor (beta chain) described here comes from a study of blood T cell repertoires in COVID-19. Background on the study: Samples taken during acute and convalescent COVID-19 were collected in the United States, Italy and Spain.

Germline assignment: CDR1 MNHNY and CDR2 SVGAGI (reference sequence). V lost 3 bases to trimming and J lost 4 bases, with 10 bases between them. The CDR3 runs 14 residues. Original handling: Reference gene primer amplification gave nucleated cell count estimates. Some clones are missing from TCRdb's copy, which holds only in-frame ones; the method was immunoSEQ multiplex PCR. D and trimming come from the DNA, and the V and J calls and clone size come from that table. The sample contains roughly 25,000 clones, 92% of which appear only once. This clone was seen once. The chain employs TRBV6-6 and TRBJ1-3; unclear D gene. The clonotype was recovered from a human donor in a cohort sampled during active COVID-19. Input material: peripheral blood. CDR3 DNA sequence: TGTGCCAGCAGTTATCGAACAGTCGGAAACACCATATATTTT. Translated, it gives CASSYRTVGNTIYF.